This TCR beta chain stems from a study of T cell responses to AZD1222 COVID-19 vaccine. The study's findings and limits: Spike-specific TCR breadth and depth were elevated following two AZD1222 doses.

Here immunoSEQ multiplex PCR was the method, and the copy in TCRdb shows in-frame clones only, minus some. The table shows roughly 56,000 clones, with over 75% occurring only once. With regard to this clone: What it binds is not known.

Trimming took 5 bases from V and 1 from J, leaving 14 bases between them. This CDR3 region has 15 residues. The V gene's germline CDR1 is MNHEY and CDR2 SMNVEV (reference sequence). The chain recombines TRBV27 with TRBJ1-1; tentatively, D is TRBD1 (6 bases). The TCR sequence derives from an adult in good health. Sequenced here: peripheral blood, sampled on day 0 of AZD1222 vaccination. Here the CDR3 reads CASSLYRVRNTEAFF. The CDR3 bases are TGTGCCAGCAGTCTCTACAGGGTGCGGAACACTGAAGCTTTCTTT.